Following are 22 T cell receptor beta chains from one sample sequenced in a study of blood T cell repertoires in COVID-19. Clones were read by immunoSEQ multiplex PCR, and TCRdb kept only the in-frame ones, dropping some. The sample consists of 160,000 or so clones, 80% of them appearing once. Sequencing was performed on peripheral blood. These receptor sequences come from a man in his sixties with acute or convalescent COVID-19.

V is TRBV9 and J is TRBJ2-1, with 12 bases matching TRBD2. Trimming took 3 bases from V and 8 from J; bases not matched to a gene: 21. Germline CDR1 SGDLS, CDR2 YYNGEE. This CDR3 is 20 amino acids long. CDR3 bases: TGTGCCAGCAGCGCAGGGGTAGGACAGGGGACTAGCGGGCGGGAGGATGAGCAGTTCTTC. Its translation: CASSAGVGQGTSGREDEQFF.

CDR3 residues: CASSQVAGGWSQETQYF. CDR3 DNA sequence: TGCGCCAGCAGCCAAGTCGCGGGAGGCTGGAGCCAAGAGACCCAGTACTTC. The chain links TRBV4-1 to TRBJ2-5; 8 nucleotides match TRBD2. Germline V CDR1 and CDR2: MGHRA, YSYEKL. V lost 1 base and J lost 1; bases outside the gene matches: 8. CDR3 size: 17 residues.

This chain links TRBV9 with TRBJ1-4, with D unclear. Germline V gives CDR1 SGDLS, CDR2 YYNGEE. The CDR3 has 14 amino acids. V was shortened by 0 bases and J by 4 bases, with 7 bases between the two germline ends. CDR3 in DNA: TGTGCCAGCAGCGTAGAGTCAGTTAATGAAAAACTGTTTTTT. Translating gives CASSVESVNEKLFF.

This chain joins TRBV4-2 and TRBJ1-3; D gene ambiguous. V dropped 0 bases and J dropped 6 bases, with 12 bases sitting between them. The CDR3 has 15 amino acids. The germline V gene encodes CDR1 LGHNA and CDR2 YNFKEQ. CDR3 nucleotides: TGTGCCAGCAGCCAAGACGGGTCCATAACAAACACCATATATTTT. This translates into CASSQDGSITNTIYF.

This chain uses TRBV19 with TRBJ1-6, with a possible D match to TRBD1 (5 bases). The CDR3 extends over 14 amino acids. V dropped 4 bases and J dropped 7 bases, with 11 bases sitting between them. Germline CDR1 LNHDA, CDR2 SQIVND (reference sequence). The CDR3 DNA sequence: TGTGCCAGTAGTACGGGAGGGGACAATTCACCCCTCCACTTT. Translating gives CASSTGGDNSPLHF.

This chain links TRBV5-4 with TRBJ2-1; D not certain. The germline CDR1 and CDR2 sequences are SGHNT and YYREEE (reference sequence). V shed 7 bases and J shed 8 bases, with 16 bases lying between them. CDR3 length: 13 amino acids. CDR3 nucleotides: TGTGCCAGCGCCTGGGCCCAAGGTGATGAGCAGTTCTTC. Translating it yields CASAWAQGDEQFF.

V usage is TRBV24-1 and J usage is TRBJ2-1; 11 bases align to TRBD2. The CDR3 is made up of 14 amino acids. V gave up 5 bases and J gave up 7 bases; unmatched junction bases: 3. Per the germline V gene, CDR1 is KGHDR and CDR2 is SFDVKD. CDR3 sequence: CATSVAGGRNEQFF. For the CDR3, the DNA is TGTGCCACCAGTGTAGCGGGAGGGAGGAATGAGCAGTTCTTC.

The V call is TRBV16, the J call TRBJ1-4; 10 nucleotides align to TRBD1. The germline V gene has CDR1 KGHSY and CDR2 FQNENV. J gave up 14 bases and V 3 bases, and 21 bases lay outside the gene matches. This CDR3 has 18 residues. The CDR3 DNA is TGTGCCAGCAGCCACATCGTCCCGGGACAGGGGCGACGACACCGGCTGTTTTTT. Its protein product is CASSHIVPGQGRRHRLFF.

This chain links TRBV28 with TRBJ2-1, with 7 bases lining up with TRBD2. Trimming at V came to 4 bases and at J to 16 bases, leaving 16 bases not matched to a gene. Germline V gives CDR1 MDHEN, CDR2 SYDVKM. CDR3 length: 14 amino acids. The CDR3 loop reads CASSSAPLGTILFF. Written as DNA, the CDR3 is TGTGCCAGCAGTTCCGCACCCCTCGGGACTATTCTTTTCTTC.

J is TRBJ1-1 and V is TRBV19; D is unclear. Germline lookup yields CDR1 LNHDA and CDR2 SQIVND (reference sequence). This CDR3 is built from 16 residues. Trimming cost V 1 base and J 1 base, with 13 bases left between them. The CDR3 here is CASSIASPGENTEAFF. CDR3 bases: TGTGCCAGTAGTATAGCCAGTCCCGGGGAGAACACTGAAGCTTTCTTT.

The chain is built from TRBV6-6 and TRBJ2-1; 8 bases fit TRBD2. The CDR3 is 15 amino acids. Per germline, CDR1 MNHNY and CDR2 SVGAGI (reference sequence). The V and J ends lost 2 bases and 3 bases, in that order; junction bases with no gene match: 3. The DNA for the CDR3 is TGTGCCAGCAGTTACCGACTAGCGTTCTACAATGAGCAGTTCTTC. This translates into CASSYRLAFYNEQFF.

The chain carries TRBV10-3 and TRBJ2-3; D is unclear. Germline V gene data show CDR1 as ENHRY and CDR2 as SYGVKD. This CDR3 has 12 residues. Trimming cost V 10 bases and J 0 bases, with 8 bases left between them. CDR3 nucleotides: TGTGCCACGTCTACTAGCACAGATACGCAGTATTTT. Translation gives CATSTSTDTQYF.

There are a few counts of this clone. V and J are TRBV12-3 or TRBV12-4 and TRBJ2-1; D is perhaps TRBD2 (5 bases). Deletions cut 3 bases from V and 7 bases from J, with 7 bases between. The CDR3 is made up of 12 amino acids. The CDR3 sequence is CASSFTSNEQFF. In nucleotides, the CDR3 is TGTGCCAGCAGTTTCACTAGTAATGAGCAGTTCTTC.

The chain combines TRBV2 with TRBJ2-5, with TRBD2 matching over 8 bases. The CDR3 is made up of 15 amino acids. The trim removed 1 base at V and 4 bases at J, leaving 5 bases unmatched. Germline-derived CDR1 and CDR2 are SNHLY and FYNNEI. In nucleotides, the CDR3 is TGTGCCAGCAGTGAAGACGGGGGGGTGGTAGAGACCCAGTACTTC. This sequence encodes CASSEDGGVVETQYF.

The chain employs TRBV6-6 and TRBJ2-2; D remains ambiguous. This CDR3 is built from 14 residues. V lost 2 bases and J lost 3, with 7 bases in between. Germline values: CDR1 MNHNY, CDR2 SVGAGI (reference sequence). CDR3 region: CASSYVEYTGELFF. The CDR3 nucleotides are TGTGCCAGCAGTTACGTGGAGTACACCGGGGAGCTGTTTTTT.

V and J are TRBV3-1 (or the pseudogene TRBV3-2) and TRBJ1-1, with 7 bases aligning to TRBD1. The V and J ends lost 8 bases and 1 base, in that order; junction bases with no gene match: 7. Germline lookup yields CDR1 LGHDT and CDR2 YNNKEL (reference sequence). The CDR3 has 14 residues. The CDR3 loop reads CASRPGGRNTEAFF. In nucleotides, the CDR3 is TGTGCCAGCCGCCCAGGGGGGAGGAACACTGAAGCTTTCTTT.

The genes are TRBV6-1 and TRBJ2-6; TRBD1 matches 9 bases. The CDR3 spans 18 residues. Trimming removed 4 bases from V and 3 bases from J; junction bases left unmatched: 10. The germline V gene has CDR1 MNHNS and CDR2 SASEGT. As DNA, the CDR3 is TGTGCCAGCAGTGTCCGGGACAGGGTGTCTGGTGGGGCCAACGTCCTGACTTTC. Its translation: CASSVRDRVSGGANVLTF.

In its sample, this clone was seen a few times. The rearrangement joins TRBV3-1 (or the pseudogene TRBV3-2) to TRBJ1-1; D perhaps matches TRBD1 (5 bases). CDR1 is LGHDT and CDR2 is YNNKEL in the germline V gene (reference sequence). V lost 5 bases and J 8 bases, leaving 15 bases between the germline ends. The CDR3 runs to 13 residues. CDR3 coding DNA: TGTGCCAGCAGCAATGGGGGAGGAGGAGAAGCTTTCTTT. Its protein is CASSNGGGGEAFF.

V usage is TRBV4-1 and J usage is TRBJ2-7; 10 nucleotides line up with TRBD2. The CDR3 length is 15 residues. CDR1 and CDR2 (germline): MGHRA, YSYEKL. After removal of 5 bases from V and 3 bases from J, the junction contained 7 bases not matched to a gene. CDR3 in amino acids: CASSTGLAVIYEQYF. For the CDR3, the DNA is TGCGCCAGCAGCACCGGACTAGCGGTTATCTACGAGCAGTACTTC.

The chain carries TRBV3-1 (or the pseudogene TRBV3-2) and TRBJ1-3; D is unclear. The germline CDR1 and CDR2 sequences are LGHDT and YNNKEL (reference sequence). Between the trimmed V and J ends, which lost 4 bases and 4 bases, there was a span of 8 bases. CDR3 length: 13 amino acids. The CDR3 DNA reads TGTGCCAGCAGCCCCCAGTCGGGAAACACCATATATTTT. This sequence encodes CASSPQSGNTIYF.

In DNA, the CDR3 is TGTGCCAGCAGCTTGTTAGGGACTAGCGTGTCCGATGAGCAGTTCTTC. Translated, it gives CASSLLGTSVSDEQFF. This rearrangement joins TRBV5-5 to TRBJ2-1; 10 positions agree with TRBD2. The CDR3 contains 16 residues. The J segment lost 8 bases and the V segment lost 1 base, leaving 9 bases of the junction unmatched. Per the germline V gene, CDR1 is SGHKS and CDR2 is YYEKEE (reference sequence).

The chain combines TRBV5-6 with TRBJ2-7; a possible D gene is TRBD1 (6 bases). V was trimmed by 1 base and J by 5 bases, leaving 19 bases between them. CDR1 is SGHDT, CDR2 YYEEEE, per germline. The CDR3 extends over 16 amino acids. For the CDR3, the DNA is TGTGCCAGCAGCTTGTCGGCGGCAGGGGTTTACCACGAGCAGTACTTC. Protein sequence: CASSLSAAGVYHEQYF.